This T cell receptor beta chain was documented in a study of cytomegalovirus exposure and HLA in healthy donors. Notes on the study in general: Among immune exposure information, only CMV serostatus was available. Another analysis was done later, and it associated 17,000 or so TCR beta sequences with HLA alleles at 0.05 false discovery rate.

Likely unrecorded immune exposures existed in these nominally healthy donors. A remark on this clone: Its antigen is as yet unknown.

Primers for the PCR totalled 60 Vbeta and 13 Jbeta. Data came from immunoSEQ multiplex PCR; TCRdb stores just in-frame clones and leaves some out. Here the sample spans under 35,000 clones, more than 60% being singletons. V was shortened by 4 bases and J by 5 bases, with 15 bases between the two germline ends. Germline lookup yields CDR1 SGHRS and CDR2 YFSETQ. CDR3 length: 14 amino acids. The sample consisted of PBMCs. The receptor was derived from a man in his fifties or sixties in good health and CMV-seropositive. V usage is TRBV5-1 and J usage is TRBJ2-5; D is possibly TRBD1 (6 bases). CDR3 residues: CASSPQGAEETQYF. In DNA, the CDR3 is TGCGCCAGCAGCCCACAGGGCGCTGAGGAGACCCAGTACTTC.